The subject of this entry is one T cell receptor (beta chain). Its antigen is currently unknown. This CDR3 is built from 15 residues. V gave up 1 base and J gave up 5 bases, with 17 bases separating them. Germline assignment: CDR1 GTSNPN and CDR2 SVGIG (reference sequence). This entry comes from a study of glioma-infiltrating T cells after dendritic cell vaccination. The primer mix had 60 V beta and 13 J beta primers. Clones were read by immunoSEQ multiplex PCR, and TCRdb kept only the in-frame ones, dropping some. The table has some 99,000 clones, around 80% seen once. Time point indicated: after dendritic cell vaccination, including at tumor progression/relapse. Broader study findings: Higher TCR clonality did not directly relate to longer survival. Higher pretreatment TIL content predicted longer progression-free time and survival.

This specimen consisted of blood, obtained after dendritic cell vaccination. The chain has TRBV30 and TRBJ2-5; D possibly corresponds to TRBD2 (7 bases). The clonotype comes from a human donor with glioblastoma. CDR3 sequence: CAWSELAGAGETQYF. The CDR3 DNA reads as TGTGCCTGGAGTGAGCTGGCGGGGGCCGGGGAGACCCAGTACTTC.